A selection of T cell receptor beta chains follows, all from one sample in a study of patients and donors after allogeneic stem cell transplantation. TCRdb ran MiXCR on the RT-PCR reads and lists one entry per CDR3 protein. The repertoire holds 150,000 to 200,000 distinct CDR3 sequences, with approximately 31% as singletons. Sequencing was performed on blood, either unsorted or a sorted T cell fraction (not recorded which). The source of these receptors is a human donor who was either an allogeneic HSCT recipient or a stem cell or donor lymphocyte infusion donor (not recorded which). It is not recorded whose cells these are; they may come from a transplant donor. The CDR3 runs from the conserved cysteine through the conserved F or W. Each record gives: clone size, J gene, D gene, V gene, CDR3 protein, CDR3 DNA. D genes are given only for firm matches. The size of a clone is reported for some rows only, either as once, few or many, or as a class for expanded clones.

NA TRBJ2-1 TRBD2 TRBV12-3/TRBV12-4 CASSVAGVTNEQFF TGTGCCAGCAGTGTAGCGGGAGTAACCAATGAGCAGTTCTTC
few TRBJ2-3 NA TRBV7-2 CASSSRASQLGTDTQYF TGTGCCAGCAGCTCACGGGCGTCCCAGTTGGGCACAGATACGCAGTATTTT
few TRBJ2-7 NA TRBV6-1 CASSEHHSYEQYF TGTGCCAGCAGTGAGCACCACTCCTACGAGCAGTACTTC
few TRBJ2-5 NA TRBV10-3 CAISESMYQETQYF TGTGCCATCAGTGAGTCGATGTACCAAGAGACCCAGTACTTC
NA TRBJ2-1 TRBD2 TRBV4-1 CASSPFQRGIPNEQFF TGCGCCAGCAGCCCTTTCCAGCGGGGCATACCCAATGAGCAGTTCTTC
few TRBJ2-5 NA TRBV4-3 CASSQEWATAGETQYF TGCGCCAGCAGCCAAGAGTGGGCCACCGCGGGGGAGACCCAGTACTTC
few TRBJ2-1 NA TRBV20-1 CSASRAGTRPVPFF TGCAGTGCTTCCCGTGCTGGTACCCGTCCGGTCCCGTTCTTC
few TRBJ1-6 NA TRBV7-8 CASSLVYGAYYNSPLHF TGTGCCAGCAGCTTAGTCTACGGGGCTTACTATAATTCACCCCTCCACTTT
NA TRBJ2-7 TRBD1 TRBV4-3 CASRSGTGATYEQYF TGCGCCAGCAGAAGCGGGACAGGGGCTACCTACGAGCAGTACTTC
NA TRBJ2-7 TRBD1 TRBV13 CASSAGQGAVYYEQYF TGTGCCAGCAGCGCCGGACAGGGGGCAGTCTACTACGAGCAGTACTTC
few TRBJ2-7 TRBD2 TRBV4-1 CASSPTGTRFYEQYF TGCGCCAGCAGCCCCACCGGGACTAGGTTCTACGAGCAGTACTTC
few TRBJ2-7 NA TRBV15 CATSRSRTLDYEQYF TGTGCCACCAGCAGATCCCGGACGTTGGACTACGAGCAGTACTTC
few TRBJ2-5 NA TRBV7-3 CASSPSNQETQYF TGTGCCAGCAGCCCGTCCAACCAAGAGACCCAGTACTTC
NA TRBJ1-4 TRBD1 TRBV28 CASRTGGGEKLFF TGTGCCAGCAGGACAGGGGGTGGGGAAAAACTGTTTTTT
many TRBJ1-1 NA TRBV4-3 CASSQDRGPRTEAFF TGCGCCAGCAGCCAAGATCGGGGGCCTCGCACTGAAGCTTTCTTT
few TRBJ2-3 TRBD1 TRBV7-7 CASSLVDRGDTQYF TGTGCTAGCAGCTTAGTGGACAGGGGCGATACGCAGTATTTT
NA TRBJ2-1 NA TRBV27 CASGEEGAYNEQFF TGTGCCAGCGGGGAGGAGGGGGCCTACAATGAGCAGTTCTTC
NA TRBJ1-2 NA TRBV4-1 CASSRSEGPGGYGYTF TGCGCCAGCAGCCGGTCCGAGGGGCCTGGGGGGTATGGCTACACCTTC
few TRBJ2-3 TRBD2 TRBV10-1 CASSEPAGAIDTQYF TGCGCCAGCAGTGAACCTGCGGGAGCTATAGATACGCAGTATTTT
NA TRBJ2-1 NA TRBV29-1 CSDDEQFF TGCAGCGACGATGAGCAGTTCTTC
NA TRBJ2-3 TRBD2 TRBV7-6 CASSLFLAGVTDTQYF TGTGCCAGCAGCTTATTTCTAGCGGGAGTGACAGATACGCAGTATTTT
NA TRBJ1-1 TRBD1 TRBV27 CASSYNRGLGTEAFF TGTGCCAGCAGTTACAACAGGGGGCTGGGCACTGAAGCTTTCTTT
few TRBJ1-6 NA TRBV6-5 CASRDPGDPLHF TGTGCCAGCAGGGATCCGGGGGATCCCCTCCACTTT
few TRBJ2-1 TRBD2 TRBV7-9 CASSPTSGHYNEQFF TGTGCCAGCAGCCCTACTAGCGGACACTACAATGAGCAGTTCTTC
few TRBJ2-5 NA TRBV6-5 CASSFTGTETQYF TGTGCCAGCAGTTTCACAGGGACGGAGACCCAGTACTTC
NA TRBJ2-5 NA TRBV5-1 CASSLSRAEETQYF TGCGCCAGCAGCTTGAGTCGCGCCGAAGAGACCCAGTACTTC
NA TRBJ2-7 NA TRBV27 CASSLSWGYEQYF TGTGCCAGCAGTTTATCTTGGGGTTACGAGCAGTACTTC
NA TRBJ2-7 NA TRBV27 CASPHEQYF TGTGCCAGCCCTCACGAGCAGTACTTC
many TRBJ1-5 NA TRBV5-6 CASSLAGKQPQHF TGTGCCAGCAGCTTGGCTGGTAAGCAGCCCCAGCATTTT
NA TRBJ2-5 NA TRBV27 CASSPDAGAAWETQYF TGTGCCAGCAGCCCAGACGCAGGGGCGGCATGGGAGACCCAGTACTTC
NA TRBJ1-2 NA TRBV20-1 CSAPPGPYGYTF TGCAGTGCTCCTCCCGGGCCCTATGGCTACACCTTC
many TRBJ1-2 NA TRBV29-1 CSVRSGYGYTF TGCAGCGTACGGTCAGGCTATGGCTACACCTTC
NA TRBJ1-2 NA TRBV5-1 CASSLGATNYGYTF TGCGCCAGCAGCTTGGGAGCTACTAACTATGGCTACACCTTC
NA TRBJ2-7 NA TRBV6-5 CASSYSRSYEQYF TGTGCCAGCAGTTACTCGAGGTCTTACGAGCAGTACTTC
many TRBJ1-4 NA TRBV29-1 CSVEWSQGPEKLFF TGCAGCGTTGAATGGTCCCAGGGACCCGAAAAACTGTTTTTT
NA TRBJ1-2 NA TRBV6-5 CASSYSLNRGLNYGYTF TGTGCCAGCAGTTACTCGCTAAACCGGGGCCTAAACTATGGCTACACCTTC
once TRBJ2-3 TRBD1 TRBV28 CASQNRGPLSTDTQYF TGTGCCAGCCAGAACAGGGGGCCCCTAAGCACAGATACGCAGTATTTT
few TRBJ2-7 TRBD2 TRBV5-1 CASSLGPGLAAYEQYF TGCGCCAGCAGCTTGGGACCGGGACTAGCGGCCTACGAGCAGTACTTC
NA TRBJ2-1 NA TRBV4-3 CASSQDPRYSYNEQFF TGCGCCAGCAGCCAAGATCCGAGGTATTCCTACAATGAGCAGTTCTTC
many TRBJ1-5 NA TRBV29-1 CSVGADSNQPQHF TGCAGCGTTGGAGCAGATAGCAATCAGCCCCAGCATTTT
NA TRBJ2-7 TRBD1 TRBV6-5 CASSFRDRGPYEQYF TGTGCCAGCAGTTTCCGGGACAGGGGACCCTACGAGCAGTACTTC
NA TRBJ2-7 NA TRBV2 CASSGMYSWQYF TGTGCCAGCAGTGGGATGTATTCTTGGCAGTACTTC
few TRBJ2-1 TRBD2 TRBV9 CASSLATASGGNEQFF TGTGCCAGCAGCTTAGCCACGGCTAGCGGGGGCAATGAGCAGTTCTTC
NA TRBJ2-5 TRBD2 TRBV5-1 CASSRGTSGQETQYF TGCGCCAGCAGCCGGGGGACTAGCGGCCAAGAGACCCAGTACTTC
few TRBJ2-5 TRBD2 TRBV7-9 CASSFGAGEQQETQYF TGTGCCAGCAGCTTTGGGGCGGGAGAGCAGCAAGAGACCCAGTACTTC
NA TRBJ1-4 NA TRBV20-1 CSASARGGGEKLFF TGCAGTGCTAGTGCCCGGGGAGGTGGTGAAAAACTGTTTTTT
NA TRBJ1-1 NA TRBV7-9 CASRMATEAFF TGTGCCAGCAGGATGGCAACTGAAGCTTTCTTT
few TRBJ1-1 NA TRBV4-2 CASSPGIRTDEAFF TGTGCCAGCAGCCCAGGAATTCGGACGGATGAAGCTTTCTTT